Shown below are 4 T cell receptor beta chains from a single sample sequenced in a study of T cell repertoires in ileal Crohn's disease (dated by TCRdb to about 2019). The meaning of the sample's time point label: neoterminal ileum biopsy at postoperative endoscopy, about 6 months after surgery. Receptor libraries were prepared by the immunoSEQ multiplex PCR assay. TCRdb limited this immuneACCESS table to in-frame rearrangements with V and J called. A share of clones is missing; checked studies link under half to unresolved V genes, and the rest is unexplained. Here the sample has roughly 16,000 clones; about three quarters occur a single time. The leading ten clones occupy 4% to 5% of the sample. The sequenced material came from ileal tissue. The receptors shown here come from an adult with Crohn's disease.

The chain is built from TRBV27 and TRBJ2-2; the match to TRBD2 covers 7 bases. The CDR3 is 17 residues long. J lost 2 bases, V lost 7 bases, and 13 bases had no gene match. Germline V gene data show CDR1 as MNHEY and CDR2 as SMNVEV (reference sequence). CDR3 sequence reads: CASTPTRAGENTGELFF. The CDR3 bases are TGTGCCAGCACCCCCACGCGGGCGGGAGAAAACACCGGGGAGCTGTTTTTT.

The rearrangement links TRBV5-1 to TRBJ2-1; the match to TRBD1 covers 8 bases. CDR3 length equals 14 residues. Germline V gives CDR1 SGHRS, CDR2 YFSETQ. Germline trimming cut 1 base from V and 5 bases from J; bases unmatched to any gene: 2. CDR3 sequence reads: CASSLQGANNEQFF. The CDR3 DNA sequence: TGCGCCAGCAGCTTGCAGGGGGCCAACAATGAGCAGTTCTTC.

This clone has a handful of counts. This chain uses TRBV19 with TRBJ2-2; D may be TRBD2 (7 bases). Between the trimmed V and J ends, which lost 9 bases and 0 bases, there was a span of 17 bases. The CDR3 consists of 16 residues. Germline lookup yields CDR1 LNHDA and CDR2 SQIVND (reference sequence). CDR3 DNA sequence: TGTGCCAGCTCCCGTGGGGGGGCGGCGAACACCGGGGAGCTGTTTTTT. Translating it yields CASSRGGAANTGELFF.

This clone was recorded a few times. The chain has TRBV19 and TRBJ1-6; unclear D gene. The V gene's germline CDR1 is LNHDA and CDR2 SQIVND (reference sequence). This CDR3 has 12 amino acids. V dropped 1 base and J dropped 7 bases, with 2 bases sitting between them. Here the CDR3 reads CASSIANSPLHF. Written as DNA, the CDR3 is TGTGCCAGTAGTATAGCGAATTCACCCCTCCACTTT.